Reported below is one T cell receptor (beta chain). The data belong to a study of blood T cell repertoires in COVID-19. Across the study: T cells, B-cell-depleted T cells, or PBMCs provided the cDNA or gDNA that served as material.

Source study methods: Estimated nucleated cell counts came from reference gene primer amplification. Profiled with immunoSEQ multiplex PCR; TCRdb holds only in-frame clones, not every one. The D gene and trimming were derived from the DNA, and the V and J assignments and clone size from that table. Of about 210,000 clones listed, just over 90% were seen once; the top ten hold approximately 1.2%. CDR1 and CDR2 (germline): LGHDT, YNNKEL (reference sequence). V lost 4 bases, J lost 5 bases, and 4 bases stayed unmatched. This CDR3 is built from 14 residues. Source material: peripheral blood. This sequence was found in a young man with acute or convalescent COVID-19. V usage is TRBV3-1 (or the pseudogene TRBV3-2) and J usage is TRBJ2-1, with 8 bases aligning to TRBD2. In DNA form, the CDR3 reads TGTGCCAGCAGCCCGCGGGGGGTTAACAATGAGCAGTTCTTC. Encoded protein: CASSPRGVNNEQFF.